This entry lists 22 T cell receptor beta chains sequenced from one sample in a study of vaccination and CD4 T cells after COVID-19. Sequencing of cultured CD4+ T cell DNA used the Oncomine TCR Beta short-read assay. TCRdb reanalysed the PCR reads using MiXCR and keeps one entry per CDR3 protein. The sample contains some 16,000 distinct CDR3 sequences, more than 70% of which appear only once. Their cognate antigens are unknown. Sample treatment: approximately nine-day PBMC culture with coronavirus spike peptide pools or control peptides (ViraFEST assay). Sequenced: CD4+ T cells from blood, cultured in vitro. Receptors originate from a human donor who had recovered from COVID-19.

This sequence joins TRBV7-9 and TRBJ1-2; a possible D gene is TRBD1 (5 bases). Germline V CDR1 and CDR2: SEHNR, FQNEAQ (reference sequence). V lost 2 bases to trimming and J lost 8 bases, with 12 bases between them. This CDR3 spans 13 amino acids. The CDR3 spells CASSLPSGWGYTF. The CDR3 nucleotides are TGTGCCAGCAGCTTACCCTCAGGGTGGGGCTACACCTTC.

The J gene is TRBJ1-1, the V gene TRBV2, with unresolved D. The CDR3 covers 12 residues. The germline gives CDR1 SNHLY, CDR2 FYNNEI. Trimming took off 3 bases at V and 3 bases at J, with 5 bases between the two ends. This CDR3 is CASSEKYTEAFF. CDR3 coding DNA: TGTGCCAGCAGTGAGAAGTACACTGAAGCTTTCTTT.

This clonotype has only one observation. V is TRBV27 and J is TRBJ1-5, with 10 bases lining up with TRBD1. V lost 5 bases, J lost 5 bases, and 3 bases stayed unmatched. Looked up from germline, CDR1 is MNHEY and CDR2 is SMNVEV (reference sequence). This CDR3 has 14 residues. The CDR3 sequence is CASSRTGGDQPQHF. The CDR3 coding sequence is TGTGCCAGCAGTCGGACAGGGGGGGATCAGCCCCAGCATTTT.

This clonotype showed up just a few times. The chain recombines TRBV19 with TRBJ2-7, with a possible D match to TRBD1 (6 bases). The V and J ends lost 0 bases and 4 bases respectively, with 16 bases between them. Germline loops: CDR1 LNHDA, CDR2 SQIVND (reference sequence). This CDR3 is 16 amino acids long. The CDR3 is CASSIDRAGAVYEQYF. The DNA for the CDR3 is TGTGCCAGTAGTATAGATCGGGCAGGGGCGGTTTACGAGCAGTACTTC. Full variable domain (rest looked up from reference TRBV19 and TRBJ2-7): DGGITQSPKYLFRKEGQNVTLSCEQNLNHDAMYWYRQDPGQGLRLIYYSQIVNDFQKGDIAEGYSVSREKKESFPLTVTSAQKNPTAFYLCASSIDRAGAVYEQYFGPGTRLTVT.

The chain joins TRBV20-1 to TRBJ1-1; 8 positions agree with TRBD1. Germline values: CDR1 DFQATT, CDR2 SNEGSKA (reference sequence). The trim removed 3 bases at V and 4 bases at J, leaving 4 bases unmatched. The CDR3 is made up of 13 amino acids. The CDR3 DNA is TGCAGTGCTAGTCGGACAGGGTCCACTGAAGCTTTCTTT. Translated: CSASRTGSTEAFF.

This clonotype has just a few counts. The chain links TRBV11-2 to TRBJ2-7; D is ambiguous. CDR1 and CDR2 from the germline V gene are SGHAT and FQNNGV. This CDR3 is 13 amino acids long. V shed 2 bases and J shed 3 bases, with 8 bases lying between them. CDR3 region: CASSLLTGYEQYF. DNA of the CDR3: TGTGCCAGCAGCTTACTTACTGGCTACGAGCAGTACTTC.

A single count supports this clonotype. The chain carries TRBV7-8 and TRBJ2-7, with 7 positions matching TRBD1. The CDR3 sequence is 15 residues long. Germline CDR1 reads SGHVS; CDR2 reads FQNEAQ. The junction had 10 bases not matched to a gene; V was cut back by 5 bases and J by 3 bases. DNA of the CDR3: TGTGCCAGCAGCAAGCACCGGGACAGACTCTACGAGCAGTACTTC. This encodes CASSKHRDRLYEQYF.

The V call is TRBV7-2, the J call TRBJ1-5; no reliable D call. CDR3 length: 14 residues. The V end was cut by 2 bases, the J end by 7 bases, with 12 bases between. Germline V lookup: CDR1 SGHTA, CDR2 FQGNSA. DNA of the CDR3: TGTGCCAGCAGCTTAAGAGGGTCCCAACAGCCCCAGCATTTT. Amino acid sequence: CASSLRGSQQPQHF.

The chain combines TRBV24-1 with TRBJ1-2; 11 bases match TRBD1. The length of the CDR3 is 17 residues. Trimming cost V 3 bases and J 5 bases; bases outside gene matches: 10. Per the germline V gene, CDR1 is KGHDR and CDR2 is SFDVKD. CDR3 loop: CATSDAPGTGGRYGYTF. CDR3 DNA: TGTGCCACCAGTGATGCCCCAGGGACAGGGGGTCGGTATGGCTACACCTTC.

Only one count was recorded for this clonotype. This chain joins TRBV7-8 and TRBJ2-1; TRBD2 matches at 9 bases. Germline CDR1 reads SGHVS; CDR2 reads FQNEAQ. The CDR3 contains 15 residues. With V trimmed by 0 bases and J by 12 bases, 9 bases remained unmatched. The CDR3 DNA reads as TGTGCCAGCAGCTTAGCCGGTAGCGGGGGCAAGTGGCAGTTCTTC. Protein product: CASSLAGSGGKWQFF.

The CDR3 nucleotides are TGTGCCAGCCCTAAGGGAGGCGGCTATGGCTACACCTTC. Residues: CASPKGGGYGYTF. The chain recombines TRBV7-9 with TRBJ1-2; no clear D. Germline assignment: CDR1 SEHNR and CDR2 FQNEAQ (reference sequence). CDR3 length: 13 residues. Trimming removed 8 bases from V and 4 bases from J, with 14 bases in between.

The CDR3, as DNA: TGTGCCAGCAGTTTGGGGACAAGCACAGATACGCAGTATTTT. Residues: CASSLGTSTDTQYF. The rearrangement links TRBV6-5 to TRBJ2-3, with D tentatively TRBD1 (6 bases). CDR1 is MNHEY, CDR2 SVGAGI, per germline. V was clipped by 4 bases and J by 0 bases, with 8 bases between them. The CDR3 totals 14 residues.

V gene TRBV29-1 combines with J gene TRBJ1-2; no firm D call. This CDR3 spans 11 amino acids. Germline V gene sequence: CDR1 SQVTM, CDR2 ANQGSEA. V was shortened by 4 bases and J by 2 bases, with 5 bases between the two germline ends. CDR3 in DNA: TGCAGCGTTGGTGTAAACTATGGCTACACCTTC. Residues: CSVGVNYGYTF.

J is TRBJ1-5 and V is TRBV20-1; D call uncertain. Trimming stripped 3 bases from V and 4 bases from J, with 13 bases between. In germline, CDR1 is DFQATT, CDR2 SNEGSKA (reference sequence). The CDR3 has 14 amino acids. Written as DNA, the CDR3 is TGCAGTGCTAGTGGCTACGCGGCGAATCAGCCCCAGCATTTT. It specifies CSASGYAANQPQHF.

The chain is built from TRBV20-1 and TRBJ2-1; D gene ambiguous. Germline V gene sequence: CDR1 DFQATT, CDR2 SNEGSKA (reference sequence). This CDR3 is 13 amino acids long. The ends were cut back, 3 bases at V and 3 bases at J, with 9 bases in the middle. The DNA of the CDR3 is TGCAGTGCTAGCCGCGTGGTCTACAATGAGCAGTTCTTC. It codes for CSASRVVYNEQFF.

This sequence joins TRBV20-1 and TRBJ1-2; D perhaps matches TRBD1 (5 bases). This CDR3 is 14 amino acids long. The V gene lost 0 bases and the J gene lost 6 bases, with 14 bases spanning the gap. In germline, CDR1 is DFQATT, CDR2 SNEGSKA (reference sequence). The CDR3 region has the DNA TGCAGTGCTAGAGATGGTGGCAGGGTGGATGGCTACACCTTC. This sequence encodes CSARDGGRVDGYTF.

The chain couples TRBV9 to TRBJ2-3; no firm D call. V lost 0 bases and J 1 base, leaving 0 bases between the germline ends. This CDR3 has 12 residues. Germline V gene sequence: CDR1 SGDLS, CDR2 YYNGEE. The CDR3 coding sequence is TGTGCCAGCAGCGTAGGCACAGATACGCAGTATTTT. Amino acid sequence: CASSVGTDTQYF.

This clonotype appeared a single time. The chain recombines TRBV7-2 with TRBJ1-2; 8 positions match TRBD1. Germline assignment: CDR1 SGHTA and CDR2 FQGNSA. V lost 5 bases to trimming and J lost 2 bases; unmatched junction nucleotides: 7. The CDR3 has 15 residues. The CDR3 loop is CASSLDQGANYGYTF. The CDR3 DNA sequence: TGTGCCAGCAGCCTCGATCAGGGGGCAAACTATGGCTACACCTTC.

In its sample, this clonotype was seen a few times. The CDR3 DNA follows: TGTGCCAGCAGCTTAACGGGTGCGGGAGGGGGGACAGATACGCAGTATTTT. Its translation: CASSLTGAGGGTDTQYF. The rearrangement joins TRBV7-3 to TRBJ2-3, with 9 bases fitting TRBD2. Trimming removed 0 bases from V and 3 bases from J; junction bases left unmatched: 7. The CDR3 consists of 17 residues. Looked up from germline, CDR1 is SGHTA and CDR2 is FQGTGA.

This clonotype was picked up a small number of times. The CDR3 DNA reads TGTGCCAGCAGAACGGGACAGTCGTTCTCACCCCTCCACTTT. This codes for CASRTGQSFSPLHF. The genes are TRBV28 and TRBJ1-6; TRBD1 matches at 7 bases. V lost 6 bases to trimming and J lost 10 bases; unmatched junction nucleotides: 9. This CDR3 is built from 14 residues. The germline CDR1 and CDR2 sequences are MDHEN and SYDVKM.

This clonotype was picked up one time. In DNA form, the CDR3 reads TGTGCCAGCACTTCCCGAGGGAGAGGGGAAGATACGCAGTATTTT. This translates into CASTSRGRGEDTQYF. This chain connects TRBV7-2 to TRBJ2-3; either TRBD1 or TRBD2 may fit D (5 bases each). CDR1 SGHTA and CDR2 FQGNSA come from the germline V gene. This CDR3 contains 15 residues. The germline V and J ends were trimmed by 7 bases and 5 bases, with 19 bases remaining between them.

The J gene is TRBJ1-1, the V gene TRBV12-3 or TRBV12-4; D might be TRBD1 (6 bases). V gave up 6 bases and J gave up 8 bases, with 10 bases separating them. CDR3 length equals 11 residues. The CDR3 DNA sequence: TGTGCCAGCAGACGCGACAGGGAAGCTTTCTTT. It yields the protein CASRRDREAFF.